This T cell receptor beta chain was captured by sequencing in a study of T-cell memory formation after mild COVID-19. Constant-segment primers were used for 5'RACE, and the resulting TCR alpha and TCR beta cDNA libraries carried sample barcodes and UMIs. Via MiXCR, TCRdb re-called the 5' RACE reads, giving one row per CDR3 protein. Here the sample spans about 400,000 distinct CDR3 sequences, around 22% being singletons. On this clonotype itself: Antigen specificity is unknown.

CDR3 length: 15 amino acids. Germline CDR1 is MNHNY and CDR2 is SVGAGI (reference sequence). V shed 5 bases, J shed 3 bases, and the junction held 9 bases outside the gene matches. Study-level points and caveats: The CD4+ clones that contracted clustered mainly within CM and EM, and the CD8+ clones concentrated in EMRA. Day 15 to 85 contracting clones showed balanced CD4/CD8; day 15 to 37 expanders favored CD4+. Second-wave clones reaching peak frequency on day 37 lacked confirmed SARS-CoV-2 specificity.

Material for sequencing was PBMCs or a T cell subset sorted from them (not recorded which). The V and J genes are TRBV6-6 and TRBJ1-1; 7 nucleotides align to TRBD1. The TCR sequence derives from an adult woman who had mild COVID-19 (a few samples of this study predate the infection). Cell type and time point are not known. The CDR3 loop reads CASSDRQGRDTEAFF. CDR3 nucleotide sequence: TGTGCCAGCAGTGATCGACAGGGACGGGACACTGAAGCTTTCTTT.